This T cell receptor beta chain originates from a study of blood T cell repertoires in COVID-19. Study at large: COVID-19 samples collected from the United States, Italy and Spain covered acute and convalescent phases. The analysed material was cDNA or gDNA that came from T cells, B-cell-depleted T cells, or PBMCs.

The germline V gene encodes CDR1 SGHDT and CDR2 YYEEEE. The V gene lost 2 bases and the J gene lost 0 bases, with 12 bases spanning the gap. CDR3 length: 16 amino acids. In the original processing: The assay estimated nucleated cells by amplifying reference gene primers. The repertoire was sequenced with immunoSEQ multiplex PCR; TCRdb's copy has only in-frame clones and lacks some. The V and J calls and the clone size are those of that table, but D and trimming were determined from the DNA. The sample records 14,000 or so clones, roughly 84% being singletons. The clonotype comes from a woman in her fifties or sixties with active or convalescent COVID-19. The rearrangement uses TRBV5-6 and TRBJ1-3; D gene unclear. The sample comprised peripheral blood. The CDR3 region has the DNA TGTGCCAGCAGCTTATTTGGGCAAGCCTCTGGAAACACCATATATTTT. This sequence encodes CASSLFGQASGNTIYF.